Shown below are 12 T cell receptor beta chains from a single sample sequenced in a study of blood T cells in healthy people across ages. The authors ran a second PCR of about 7 to 12 cycles using a sample-barcoded 5' primer and a J-beta primer mix. TCRdb processed the 5' RACE reads anew with MiXCR; each CDR3 protein has one entry. In the table there are around 280,000 distinct CDR3 sequences, about 25% of which are singletons. Source material: blood. The source is a woman in her 70s in good health.

This clonotype was observed a handful of times. V and J are TRBV20-1 and TRBJ2-1; 13 nucleotides line up with TRBD2. The CDR3 runs 15 residues. V dropped 4 bases and J dropped 7; count of bases not matched to a gene: 7. Germline assignment: CDR1 DFQATT and CDR2 SNEGSKA (reference sequence). CDR3 DNA: TGCAGTGCTACGAGGACTAGCGGGAGAAGGAATGAGCAGTTCTTC. As protein: CSATRTSGRRNEQFF.

The chain joins TRBV6-7 to TRBJ1-5, with D possibly TRBD1 on 6 matching bases. TRBV6-7 is an open reading frame whose function is uncertain. The CDR3 is 15 residues long. Trimming took off 6 bases at V and 0 bases at J, with 12 bases between the two ends. The chain's CDR3 is CASSPRGGSNQPQHF. The CDR3 DNA reads as TGTGCCAGCAGCCCCAGAGGGGGTAGCAATCAGCCCCAGCATTTT.

This clonotype was observed a few times. J is TRBJ1-3 and V is TRBV28, with TRBD1 as a possible D gene (5 bases). This CDR3 is 17 amino acids long. V was clipped by 4 bases and J by 4 bases, with 20 bases between them. CDR1 and CDR2 from the germline V gene are MDHEN and SYDVKM. This chain's CDR3 is CASSSPSGGAGGNTIYF. In nucleotides, the CDR3 is TGTGCCAGCAGTTCCCCGTCCGGCGGGGCAGGAGGAAACACCATATATTTT.

The chain employs TRBV7-2 and TRBJ2-7; weak D call: TRBD2 (6 bases). Germline CDR1 is SGHTA and CDR2 is FQGNSA. Trimming pared 2 bases from V and 0 bases from J, leaving 11 bases between. The CDR3 spans 15 residues. CDR3 in amino acids: CASSLSGLGSYEQYF. The CDR3 nucleotides read TGTGCCAGCAGCTTATCGGGACTGGGCTCCTACGAGCAGTACTTC.

The rearrangement links TRBV4-3 to TRBJ2-1; 8 positions agree with TRBD2. Near its end, the DNA agrees better with TRBJ2-7, so the J call may be wrong. CDR1 and CDR2 from the germline V gene are LGHNA and YSLEER. The CDR3 has 15 amino acids. The CDR3: CASSQRSGGSYEQYF. The CDR3 DNA sequence: TGCGCCAGCAGCCAACGATCGGGAGGGAGCTACGAGCAGTACTTC.

The chain recombines TRBV7-9 with TRBJ1-3; D is unresolved. V was shortened by 6 bases and J by 2 bases, with 14 bases between the two germline ends. The CDR3 totals 15 residues. CDR1 SEHNR and CDR2 FQNEAQ come from the germline V gene (reference sequence). The CDR3 protein is CASSLRSRTGNTIYF. The CDR3, as DNA: TGTGCCAGCAGTTTGAGGTCCCGGACTGGAAACACCATATATTTT.

Of note for this clonotype: One junction end disagrees with the germline gene, perhaps due to a read error. The chain carries TRBV7-3 and TRBJ2-1, with TRBD2 as a possible D gene (6 bases). Germline V gene sequence: CDR1 SGHTA, CDR2 FQGTGA. This CDR3 has 16 residues. The CDR3 here is CASSLIGGRDYSEQFF. The CDR3 DNA sequence: TGTGCCAGCAGCTTAATAGGCGGGCGGGATTACAGTGAGCAGTTCTTC.

The V call is TRBV20-1, the J call TRBJ2-3; D is tentatively TRBD1 or TRBD2 (5 bases each). The length of the CDR3 is 15 residues. Trimming shortened V by 4 bases and J by 2 bases, and 16 bases separated the two germline ends. CDR1 and CDR2 from the germline V gene are DFQATT and SNEGSKA (reference sequence). This chain's CDR3 is CSATPRGVYTDTQYF. The CDR3 DNA sequence: TGCAGTGCTACACCCAGAGGGGTGTACACAGATACGCAGTATTTT.

This clonotype has at least ten counts. In DNA form, the CDR3 reads TGCGCCAGCAGTGAAGGGGGACAGGGGGCGGATGAGCAGTTCTTC. It specifies CASSEGGQGADEQFF. The rearrangement uses TRBV10-2 and TRBJ2-1; TRBD1 matches 12 bases. Germline V gives CDR1 WSHSY, CDR2 SAAADI. This CDR3 is 15 amino acids long. Trimming cost V 3 bases and J 8 bases; bases outside gene matches: 5.

This clonotype was counted a few times. The chain has TRBV20-1 and TRBJ1-2; D unclear. Germline-derived CDR1 and CDR2 are DFQATT and SNEGSKA (reference sequence). The CDR3 loop spans 12 amino acids. Trimming left V 3 bases short and J 1 base short, with 6 bases between. As DNA, the CDR3 is TGCAGTGCTAGCGTCAGTAACTATGGCTACACCTTC. Translation gives CSASVSNYGYTF.

This clonotype was seen only a few times. The CDR3 protein is CASSPDREVYNEQFF. Written as DNA, the CDR3 is TGTGCCAGCAGTCCCGACAGGGAGGTATACAATGAGCAGTTCTTC. The genes are TRBV28 and TRBJ2-1, with D tentatively TRBD1 (7 bases). The length of the CDR3 is 15 residues. Trimming took 5 bases from V and 4 from J, leaving 15 bases between them. The germline gives CDR1 MDHEN, CDR2 SYDVKM.

This chain joins TRBV7-2 and TRBJ2-7; D uncertain. V gave up 1 base and J gave up 2 bases, with 12 bases separating them. This CDR3 is 15 amino acids long. Germline CDR1 reads SGHTA; CDR2 reads FQGNSA. In DNA, the CDR3 is TGTGCCAGCAGCTTAGTTGCCCTAAGCCCCTACGAGCAGTACTTC. Its protein is CASSLVALSPYEQYF.